This entry concerns a single T cell receptor beta chain. No antigen is known for it. Some clones are missing from TCRdb's copy, which holds only in-frame ones; the method was immunoSEQ multiplex PCR. Of about 120,000 clones listed, more than 65% are singletons. This sample was included in a study of shared clonotypes between healthy human individuals. Germline V lookup: CDR1 SGHRS, CDR2 YFSETQ. This CDR3 is 15 amino acids long. V was shortened by 4 bases and J by 0 bases, with 13 bases between the two germline ends. General study findings and limits: Large sequencing depth failed to make sorted-subset sequencing complete, rarefaction showed.

The receptor was isolated from a woman aged 25 to 39 in good health. The rearrangement joins TRBV5-1 to TRBJ1-1; D is perhaps TRBD1 (5 bases). Sequences were obtained from memory CD8+ T cells sorted from blood. The subset is: CD45RO+ cells pooled with CCR7-negative TemRA cells. The CDR3 DNA follows: TGCGCCAGCAGCCCACGTCAGGGTTTGAACACTGAAGCTTTCTTT. It translates to CASSPRQGLNTEAFF.